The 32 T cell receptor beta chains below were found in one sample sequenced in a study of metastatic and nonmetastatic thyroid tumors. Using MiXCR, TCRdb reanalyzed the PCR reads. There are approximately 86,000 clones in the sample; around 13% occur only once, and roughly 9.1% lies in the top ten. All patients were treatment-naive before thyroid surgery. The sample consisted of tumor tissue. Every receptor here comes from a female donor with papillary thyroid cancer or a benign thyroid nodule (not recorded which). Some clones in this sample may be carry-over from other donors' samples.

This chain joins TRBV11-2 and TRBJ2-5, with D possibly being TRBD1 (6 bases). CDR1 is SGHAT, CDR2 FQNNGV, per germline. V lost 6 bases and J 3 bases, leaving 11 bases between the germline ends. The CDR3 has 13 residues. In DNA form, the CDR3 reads TGTGCCAGCAGTTTACAGGGCAAAGAGACCCAGTACTTC. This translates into CASSLQGKETQYF.

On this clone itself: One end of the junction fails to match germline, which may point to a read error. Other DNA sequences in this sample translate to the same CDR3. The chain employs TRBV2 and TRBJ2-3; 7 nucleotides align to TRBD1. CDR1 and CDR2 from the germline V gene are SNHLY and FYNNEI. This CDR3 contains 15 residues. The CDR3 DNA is TGTGCCAGCAGACAACCGGGACAGAACACAGATACACAGTATTTT. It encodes CASRQPGQNTDTQYF.

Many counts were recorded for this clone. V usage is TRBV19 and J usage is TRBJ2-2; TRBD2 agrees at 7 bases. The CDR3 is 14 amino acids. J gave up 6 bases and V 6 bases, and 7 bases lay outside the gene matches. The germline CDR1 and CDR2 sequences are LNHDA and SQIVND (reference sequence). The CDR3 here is CASSGGSRAGELFF. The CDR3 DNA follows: TGTGCCAGTAGCGGCGGGAGTAGGGCCGGGGAGCTGTTTTTT.

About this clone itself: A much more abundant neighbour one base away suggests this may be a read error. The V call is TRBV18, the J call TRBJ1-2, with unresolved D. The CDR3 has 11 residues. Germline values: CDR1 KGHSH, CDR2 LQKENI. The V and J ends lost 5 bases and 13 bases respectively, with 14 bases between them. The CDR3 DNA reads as TGTGCCAGCTCAGCGGAAACAGTGGTCACCTTC. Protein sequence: CASSAETVVTF.

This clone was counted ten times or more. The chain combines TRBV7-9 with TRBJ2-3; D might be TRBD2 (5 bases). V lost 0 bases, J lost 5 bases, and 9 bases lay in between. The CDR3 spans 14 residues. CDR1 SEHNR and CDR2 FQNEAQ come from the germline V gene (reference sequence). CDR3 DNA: TGTGCCAGCAGCTTAGCGGGAGTTATAGATACGCAGTATTTT. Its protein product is CASSLAGVIDTQYF.

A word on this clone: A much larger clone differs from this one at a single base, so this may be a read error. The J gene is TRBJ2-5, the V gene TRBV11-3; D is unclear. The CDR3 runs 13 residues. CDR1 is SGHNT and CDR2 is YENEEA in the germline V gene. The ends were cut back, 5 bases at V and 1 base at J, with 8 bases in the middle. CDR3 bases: TGTGCCAGCAGCCCAGACGTCCAAGAGACCCAGTACTTC. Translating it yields CASSPDVQETQYF.

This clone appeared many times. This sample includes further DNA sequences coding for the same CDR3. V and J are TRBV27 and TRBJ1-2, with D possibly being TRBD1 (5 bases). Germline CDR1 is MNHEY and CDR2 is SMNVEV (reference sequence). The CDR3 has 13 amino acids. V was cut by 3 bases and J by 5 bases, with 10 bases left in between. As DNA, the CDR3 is TGTGCCAGCAGTTTTAACAAGGGGTATGGCTACACCTTC. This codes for CASSFNKGYGYTF.

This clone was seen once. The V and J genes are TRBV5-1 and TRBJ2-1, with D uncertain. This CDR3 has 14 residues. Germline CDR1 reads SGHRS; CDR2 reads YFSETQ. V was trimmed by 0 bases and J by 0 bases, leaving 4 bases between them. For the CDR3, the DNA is TGCGCCAGCAGCTTGGCAGGCTCCTACAATGAGCAGTTCTTC. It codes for CASSLAGSYNEQFF.

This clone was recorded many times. In DNA, the CDR3 is TGTGCCAGCAGTTACTTGGGGCGGATTAACTATGGCTACACCTTC. Its protein is CASSYLGRINYGYTF. The V call is TRBV6-5, the J call TRBJ1-2; the D gene is possibly TRBD1 (5 bases). The germline V gene has CDR1 MNHEY and CDR2 SVGAGI. The CDR3 contains 15 residues. The germline V and J ends were trimmed by 1 base and 1 base, with 10 bases remaining between them.

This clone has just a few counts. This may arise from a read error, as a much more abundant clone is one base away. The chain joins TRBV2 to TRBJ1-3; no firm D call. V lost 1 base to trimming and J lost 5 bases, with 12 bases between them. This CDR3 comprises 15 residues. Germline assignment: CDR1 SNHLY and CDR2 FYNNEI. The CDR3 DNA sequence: TGTGCCAGCAGTGAAGTCTGGGCATCCCGAAACACCATATATTTT. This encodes CASSEVWASRNTIYF.

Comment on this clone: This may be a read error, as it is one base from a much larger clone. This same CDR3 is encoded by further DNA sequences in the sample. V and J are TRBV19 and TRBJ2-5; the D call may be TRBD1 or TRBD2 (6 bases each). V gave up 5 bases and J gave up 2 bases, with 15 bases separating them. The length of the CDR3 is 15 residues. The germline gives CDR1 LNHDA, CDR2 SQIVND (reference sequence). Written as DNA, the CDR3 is TGTGCCAGTAGTCCAATCGGGGGACAACAAGAGACCCAGTACTTC. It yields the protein CASSPIGGQQETQYF.

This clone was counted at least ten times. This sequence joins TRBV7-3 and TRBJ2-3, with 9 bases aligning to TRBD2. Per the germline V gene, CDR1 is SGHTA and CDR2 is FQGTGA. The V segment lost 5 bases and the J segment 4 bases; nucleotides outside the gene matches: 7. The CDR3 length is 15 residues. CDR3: CASSRAGGGADTQYF. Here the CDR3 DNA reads TGTGCCAGCAGCCGCGCGGGAGGGGGGGCAGATACGCAGTATTTT.

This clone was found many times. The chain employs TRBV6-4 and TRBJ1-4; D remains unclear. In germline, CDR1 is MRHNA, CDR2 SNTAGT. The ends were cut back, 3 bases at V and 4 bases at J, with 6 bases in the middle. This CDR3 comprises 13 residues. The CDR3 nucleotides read TGTGCCAGCAGTGAACAGATTAATGAAAAACTGTTTTTT. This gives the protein CASSEQINEKLFF.

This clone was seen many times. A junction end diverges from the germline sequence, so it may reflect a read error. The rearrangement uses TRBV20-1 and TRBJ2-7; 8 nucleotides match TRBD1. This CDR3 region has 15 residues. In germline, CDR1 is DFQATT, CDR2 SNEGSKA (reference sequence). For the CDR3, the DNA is TGCAGTGCTAGAGCCCTGACAGGGGACTCCTACAAGCAGTACTTC. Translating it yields CSARALTGDSYKQYF.

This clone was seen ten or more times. This CDR3 reads CSVEAKVRVTEAFF. The CDR3, as DNA: TGCAGCGTTGAGGCAAAGGTGAGGGTGACTGAAGCTTTCTTT. The chain is built from TRBV29-1 and TRBJ1-1; D not resolved. In germline, CDR1 is SQVTM, CDR2 ANQGSEA. This CDR3 has 14 amino acids. V dropped 3 bases and J dropped 5 bases, with 16 bases sitting between them.

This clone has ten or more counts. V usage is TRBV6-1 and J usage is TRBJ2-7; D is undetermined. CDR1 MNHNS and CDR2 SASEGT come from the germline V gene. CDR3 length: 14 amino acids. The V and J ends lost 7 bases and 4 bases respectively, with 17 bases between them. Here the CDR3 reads CASKVLPDGYEQYF. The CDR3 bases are TGTGCCAGCAAGGTTCTTCCGGATGGGTACGAGCAGTACTTC.

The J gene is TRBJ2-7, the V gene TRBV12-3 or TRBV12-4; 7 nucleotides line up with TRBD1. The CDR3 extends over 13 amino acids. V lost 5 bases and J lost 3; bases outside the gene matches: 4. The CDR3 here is CASSQGQHYEQYF. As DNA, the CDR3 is TGTGCCAGCAGTCAGGGACAGCACTACGAGCAGTACTTC.

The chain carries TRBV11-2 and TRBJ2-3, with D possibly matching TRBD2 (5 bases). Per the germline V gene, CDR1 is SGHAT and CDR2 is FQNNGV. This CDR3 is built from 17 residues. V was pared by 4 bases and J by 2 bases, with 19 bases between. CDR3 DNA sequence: TGTGCCAGCAGCTCTTCCCTAGGGAGCGGCGCCACAGATACGCAGTATTTT. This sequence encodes CASSSSLGSGATDTQYF. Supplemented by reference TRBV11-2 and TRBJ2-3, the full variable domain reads EAGVAQSPRYKIIEKRQSVAFWCNPISGHATLYWYQQILGQGPKLLIQFQNNGVVDDSQLPKDRFSAERLKGVDSTLKIQPAKLEDSAVYLCASSSSLGSGATDTQYFGPGTRLTVL.

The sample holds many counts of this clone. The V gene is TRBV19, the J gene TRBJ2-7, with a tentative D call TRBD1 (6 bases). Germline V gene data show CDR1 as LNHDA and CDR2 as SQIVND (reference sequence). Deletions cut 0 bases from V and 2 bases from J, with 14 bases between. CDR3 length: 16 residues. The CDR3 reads CASSIDGRDTTYEQYF. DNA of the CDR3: TGTGCCAGTAGTATAGACGGCCGGGACACCACCTACGAGCAGTACTTC.

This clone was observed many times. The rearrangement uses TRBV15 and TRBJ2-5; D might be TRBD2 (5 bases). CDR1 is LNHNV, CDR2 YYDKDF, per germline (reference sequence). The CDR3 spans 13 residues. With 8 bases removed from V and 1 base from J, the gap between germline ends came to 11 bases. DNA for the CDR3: TGTGCCACCGCTGCTAGCCCCCAAGAGACCCAGTACTTC. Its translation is CATAASPQETQYF.

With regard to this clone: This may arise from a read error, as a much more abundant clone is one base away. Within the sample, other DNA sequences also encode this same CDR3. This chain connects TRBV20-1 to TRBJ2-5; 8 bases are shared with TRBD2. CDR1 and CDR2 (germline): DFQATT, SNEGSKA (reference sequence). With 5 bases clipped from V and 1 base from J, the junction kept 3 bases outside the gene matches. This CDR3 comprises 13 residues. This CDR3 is CSAATSGQETQYF. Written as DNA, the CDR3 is TGCAGTGCTGCTACTAGCGGCCAAGAGACCCAGTACTTC.

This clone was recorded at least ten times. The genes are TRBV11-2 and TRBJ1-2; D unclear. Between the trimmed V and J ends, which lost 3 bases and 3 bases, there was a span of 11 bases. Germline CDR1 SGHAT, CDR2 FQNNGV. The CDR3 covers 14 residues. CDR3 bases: TGTGCCAGCAGCTTGATGTCAGAGGACTATGGCTACACCTTC. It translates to CASSLMSEDYGYTF. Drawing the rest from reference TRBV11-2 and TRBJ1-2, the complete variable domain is EAGVAQSPRYKIIEKRQSVAFWCNPISGHATLYWYQQILGQGPKLLIQFQNNGVVDDSQLPKDRFSAERLKGVDSTLKIQPAKLEDSAVYLCASSLMSEDYGYTFGSGTRLTVV.

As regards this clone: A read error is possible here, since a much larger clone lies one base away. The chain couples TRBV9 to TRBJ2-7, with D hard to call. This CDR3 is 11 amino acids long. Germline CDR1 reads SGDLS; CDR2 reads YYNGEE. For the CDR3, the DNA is TGTGCCATCAGCCTCGGACACGAGCAGTACTTC. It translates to CAISLGHEQYF.

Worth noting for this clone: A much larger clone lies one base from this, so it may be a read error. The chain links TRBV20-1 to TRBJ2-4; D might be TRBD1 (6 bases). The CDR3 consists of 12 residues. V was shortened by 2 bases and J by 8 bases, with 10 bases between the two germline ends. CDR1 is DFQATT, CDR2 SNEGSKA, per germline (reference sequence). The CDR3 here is CSARTGIDIQYF. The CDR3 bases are TGCAGTGCTAGAACAGGGATAGACATTCAGTACTTC.

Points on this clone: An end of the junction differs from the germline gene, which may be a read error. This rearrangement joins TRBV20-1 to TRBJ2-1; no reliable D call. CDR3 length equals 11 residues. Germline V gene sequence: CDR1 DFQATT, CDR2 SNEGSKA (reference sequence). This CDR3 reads CSALRFNEQLF. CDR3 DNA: TGCAGTGCTCTACGCTTCAATGAGCAGTTATTC.

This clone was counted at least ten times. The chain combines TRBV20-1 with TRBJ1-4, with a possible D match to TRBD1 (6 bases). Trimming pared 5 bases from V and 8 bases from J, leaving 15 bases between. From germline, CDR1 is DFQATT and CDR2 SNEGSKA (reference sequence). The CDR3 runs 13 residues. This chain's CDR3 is CSAQVQGGEKLFF. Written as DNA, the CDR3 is TGCAGTGCTCAAGTACAGGGCGGGGAAAAACTGTTTTTT.

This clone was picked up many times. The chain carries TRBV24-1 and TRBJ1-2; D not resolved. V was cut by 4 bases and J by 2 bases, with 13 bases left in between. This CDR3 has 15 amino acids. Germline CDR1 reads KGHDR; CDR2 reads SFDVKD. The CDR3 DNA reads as TGTGCCACCAGTGACGACACGACTGTAAACTATGGCTACACCTTC. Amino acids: CATSDDTTVNYGYTF.

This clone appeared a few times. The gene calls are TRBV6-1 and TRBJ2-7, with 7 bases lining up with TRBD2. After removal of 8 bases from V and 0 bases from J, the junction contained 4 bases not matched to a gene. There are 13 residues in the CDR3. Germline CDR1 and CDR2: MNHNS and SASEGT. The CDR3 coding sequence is TGTGCCAGCTCTAGGACTAGCTCCTACGAGCAGTACTTC. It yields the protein CASSRTSSYEQYF.

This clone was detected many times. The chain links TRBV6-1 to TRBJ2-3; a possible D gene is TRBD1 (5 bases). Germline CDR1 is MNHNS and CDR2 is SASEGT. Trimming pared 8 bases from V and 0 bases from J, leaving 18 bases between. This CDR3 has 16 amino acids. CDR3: CASRGTGRSSTDTQYF. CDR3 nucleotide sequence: TGTGCCAGCCGAGGAACAGGACGGTCTAGCACAGATACGCAGTATTTT.

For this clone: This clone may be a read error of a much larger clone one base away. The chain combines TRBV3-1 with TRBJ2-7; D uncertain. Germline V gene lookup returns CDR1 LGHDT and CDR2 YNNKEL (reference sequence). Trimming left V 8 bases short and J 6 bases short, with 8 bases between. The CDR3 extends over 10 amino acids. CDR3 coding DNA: TGTGCCAGCGGCAATAGCGAGCAGTACTTC. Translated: CASGNSEQYF.

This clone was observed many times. This chain's CDR3 is CASSQMSDTQYF. The CDR3 DNA reads TGTGCCAGCAGCCAGATGTCGGATACGCAGTATTTT. The rearrangement joins TRBV2 to TRBJ2-3; the D is unclear. Trimming removed 6 bases from V and 6 bases from J, with 10 bases in between. The CDR3 is made up of 12 amino acids. The germline V gene encodes CDR1 SNHLY and CDR2 FYNNEI.

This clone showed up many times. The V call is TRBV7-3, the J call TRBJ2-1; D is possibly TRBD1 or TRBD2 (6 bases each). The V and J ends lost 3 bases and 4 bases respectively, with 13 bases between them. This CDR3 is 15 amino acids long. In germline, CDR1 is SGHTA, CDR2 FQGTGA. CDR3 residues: CASSFGGGLYNEQFF. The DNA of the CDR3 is TGTGCCAGCAGCTTCGGAGGGGGTCTTTACAATGAGCAGTTCTTC.